The sequence of this TCR beta chain was determined in a study of beta chain features in type 1 diabetes (dated by TCRdb to the late 2010s). As for the study more broadly: Mean age, gender distribution, total cell number and subset yield were not different between patients and healthy donors. A total of around 110,000,000 sorted cells were examined across all samples, and RNA yield correlated strongly with the number of cells per subset. The study compared the TCRB repertoires of sorted circulating CD4+ T cell subsets in recently diagnosed type 1 diabetes patients with those in matched healthy donors. Naive and central memory subsets were obtained from all 30 or so donors, but regulatory and stem cell-like memory subsets were isolated from only 8 patients and roughly eight healthy donors.

Clipping removes 5 bases from V and 5 bases from J, with 6 as the unmatched junction base count. From cysteine to phenylalanine, the CDR3 is 16 amino acids long. CDR3 DNA is the only sequence kept; it has 48 bases, read in frame from the first base. Looking up the germline V gene (reference sequence) yields CDR1 SGHNT and CDR2 YYREEE. A few counts support this clone. Its antigen is still unknown. Base qualities are not recorded, but no much larger clone differs from it by a single base. This sample also contains other DNA sequences that code for the same CDR3. The High Capacity cDNA Reverse Transcription Kit was used to reverse transcribe all of the isolated RNA, meaning that expressed TCRB transcripts were what got sequenced. Deep immunoSEQ sequencing was applied to naive, central memory and regulatory T cell samples, giving an average of roughly 3.5 million total reads per sample. Sorted cells were lysed in RLT buffer, and RNA was extracted using DNase-treated RNeasy Micro or Mini kits according to cell number. Each cell subset was processed on its own to prevent cross-contamination, while patient and healthy donor samples were processed together. Using the immunoSEQ multiplex PCR, TCRB sequences were amplified from cDNA into 87-bp fragments spanning the CDR3 region. Amplicons were sequenced on the Illumina HiSeq platform. The authors' analysis ran thus. Synthetic template baselines were used to correct PCR bias computationally, reads within Hamming distance 2 were collapsed together, and singletons that could not be merged were discarded. By aligning reads against IMGT, V, D and J genes, CDR3 length, and insertions or deletions at six rearrangement sites were assigned. Within each subset, clonotype counts were normalized to sorted cell number, after which true diversity and Gini coefficients were computed with the tcR R package. The overlap coefficient, calculated on TCRB nucleotide sequences, was used to quantify repertoire sharing. Held by TCRdb, this immuneACCESS table contains in-frame sequences only and omits some clones. Under half of the omission traces to an unresolved V gene where checked; the cause of the rest is unknown. The DNA was the basis for D and trimming; V, J and clone size are from that table. The sample profile shows more than 150,000 clones; roughly 11% of them were found once. The top ten hold roughly 1.9% of the sample.

Paper-wide results and their limitations: Type 1 diabetes patients showed a moderate but significant shortening of TCRB CDR3 length in all four CD4+ subsets. Naive, central memory and regulatory TCRB repertoires appeared to be more alike among patients than among healthy donors. HLA sub-analyses involved small numbers of individuals, so any influence of HLA type on TCRB rearrangement remained unresolved. Shorter templates might be favored by PCR, yet because patient and control samples were amplified and corrected together, any such skew would affect both groups equally. Patients with type 1 diabetes made fewer insertions and deleted more nucleotides at VDJ recombination sites, implying thymic rearrangement abnormalities. Because cDNA was sequenced instead of genomic DNA, highly expressing activated cells could be over-represented, though the groups showed no difference in activation or CD3 levels.

From each donor, a single peripheral blood sample of approximately 120 mL on average was drawn into heparinised tubes. Naive, central memory, regulatory and stem cell-like memory CD4+ T cells were sorted on a BD FACSAria II using a panel including CD45RO, CCR7, CD25, CD127, CD95 and CD27. A purity above 98% was achieved for all sorted populations. PBMCs were isolated right away by Lymphoprep density gradient centrifugation and were stained directly, without culture. So that batch effects would be minimized, each experiment stained and sorted samples in pairs, pairing one healthy donor with one patient.

The V gene is TRBV5-4 and the J gene is TRBJ2-3; TRBD2 aligns with 15 central bases. This TCR derives from a man between 18 and 35 years old in good health. Material: central memory CD4+ T cells from blood. The nucleotide sequence is TGTGCCAGCAGTTTCGGACTAGCGGGAGGGGAAGATACGCAGTATTTT. This sequence encodes CASSFGLAGGEDTQYF.